A selection of T cell receptor beta chains follows, all from one sample in a study of T-cell reconstitution after alpha-beta-depleted transplantation in children. From the PCR reads, TCRdb called clonotypes with MiXCR, one entry per CDR3 protein. The sample contains about 610,000 distinct CDR3 sequences, 25% to 30% of which appear only once. The input for sequencing was PBMCs, taken before TCRalphabeta/CD19-depleted stem cell transplant. Receptors originate from a boy in the first two years of life with Wiskott-Aldrich syndrome, due to receive a stem cell transplant. Each CDR3 is given with its conserved first and last residue. A D gene is named only where the DNA matches it firmly. Some rows have no size entry. The others give once, few or many, or a class for an expanded clone.

>TRBJ2-7|NA|15|TRBV7-9|NA
TGTGCCAGCAGCTTTACAGGGGGGGGAAACTACGAGCAGTACTTC
CASSFTGGGNYEQYF
>TRBJ2-7|few|15|TRBV27|TRBD2
TGTGCCAGCAGTTTAAGGGCTAGCGGGTTCTACGAGCAGTACTTC
CASSLRASGFYEQYF
>TRBJ2-1|NA|15|TRBV7-3|TRBD2
TGTGCCAGCAGCTTAATCGTAGCGGGGTACAATGAGCAGTTCTTC
CASSLIVAGYNEQFF
>TRBJ2-7|few|15|TRBV5-1|NA
TGCGCCAGCAGCTTTATGTCCAAGAGGGTCTACGAGCAGTACTTC
CASSFMSKRVYEQYF
>TRBJ2-3|NA|14|TRBV2|TRBD2
TGTGCCAAGGGACTAGCGGGAAGAACAGATACGCAGTATTTT
CAKGLAGRTDTQYF
>TRBJ2-7|NA|12|TRBV7-2|NA
TGTGCCAGCAGCCGACCTCGCTACGAGCAGTACTTC
CASSRPRYEQYF
>TRBJ2-3|NA|13|TRBV5-1|NA
TGCGCCAGCTACGGTGGTAGCACAGATACGCAGTATTTT
CASYGGSTDTQYF
>TRBJ1-4|few|15|TRBV28|NA
TGTGCCAGCAGGGGAACGGGCCCGGGTGATGAAAAACTGTTTTTT
CASRGTGPGDEKLFF
>TRBJ2-7|NA|13|TRBV7-9|NA
TGTGCCAGCAGCTCCTTGTACATCTACGAGCAGTACTTC
CASSSLYIYEQYF
>TRBJ1-2|NA|12|TRBV5-1|TRBD1
TGCGCCAGCAGCCCGCAGGGGGATGGCTACACCTTC
CASSPQGDGYTF